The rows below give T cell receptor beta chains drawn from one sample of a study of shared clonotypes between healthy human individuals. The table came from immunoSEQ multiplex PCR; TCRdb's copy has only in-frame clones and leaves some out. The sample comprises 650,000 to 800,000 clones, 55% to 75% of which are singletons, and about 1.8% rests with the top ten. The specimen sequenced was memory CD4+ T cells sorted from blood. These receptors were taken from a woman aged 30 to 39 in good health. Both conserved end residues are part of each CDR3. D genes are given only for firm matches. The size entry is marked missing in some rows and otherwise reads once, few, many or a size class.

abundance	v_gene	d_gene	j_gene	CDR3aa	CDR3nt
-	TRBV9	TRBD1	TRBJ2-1	CASSVAMGTGGPYEQFF	TGTGCCAGCAGCGTAGCTATGGGGACAGGGGGGCCATATGAGCAGTTCTTC
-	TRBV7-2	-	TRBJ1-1	CASSLQGRTEAFF	TGTGCCAGCAGCCTCCAGGGCCGCACTGAAGCTTTCTTT
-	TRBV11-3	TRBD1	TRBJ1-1	CASSVNRGTEAFF	TGTGCCAGCAGCGTGAACAGGGGAACTGAAGCTTTCTTT
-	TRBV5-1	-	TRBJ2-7	CASSLFGTLSSYEQYF	TGCGCCAGCAGCTTGTTTGGGACTCTGAGCTCCTACGAGCAGTACTTC
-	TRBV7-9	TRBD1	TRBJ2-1	CASSPGQGGTLGQFF	TGTGCCAGCAGCCCGGGACAGGGAGGGACCCTTGGGCAGTTCTTC
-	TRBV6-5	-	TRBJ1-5	CASSAPGSNQPQHF	TGTGCCAGCAGTGCCCCGGGAAGCAATCAGCCCCAGCATTTT
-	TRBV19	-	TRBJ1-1	CASSNRISEAFF	TGTGCCAGTAGTAATCGTATCAGTGAAGCTTTCTTT
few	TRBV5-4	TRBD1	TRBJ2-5	CASSLVLGQGQETQYF	TGTGCCAGCAGCTTGGTGCTCGGACAGGGCCAAGAGACCCAGTACTTC
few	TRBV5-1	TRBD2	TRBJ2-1	CASSDSGIYNEQFF	TGCGCCAGCAGCGACAGCGGGATTTACAATGAGCAGTTCTTC
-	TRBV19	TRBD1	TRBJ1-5	CATLGGTGWQPQHF	TGTGCCACCCTAGGTGGGACAGGGTGGCAGCCCCAGCATTTT
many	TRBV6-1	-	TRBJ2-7	CASRRGDEQYF	TGTGCCAGCAGGAGGGGCGACGAGCAGTACTTC
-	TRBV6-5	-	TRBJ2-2	CASWGTYNTGELFF	TGTGCCAGCTGGGGGACATATAACACCGGGGAGCTGTTTTTT
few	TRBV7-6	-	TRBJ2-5	CASSAMPGTIAETQYF	TGTGCCAGCAGCGCAATGCCCGGGACAATAGCGGAGACCCAGTACTTC
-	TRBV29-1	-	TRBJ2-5	CSVTILSETQYF	TGCAGCGTAACAATTCTCTCTGAGACCCAGTACTTC
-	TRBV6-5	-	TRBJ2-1	CASSGGSRNEQFF	TGTGCCAGCAGTGGGGGGAGCCGCAATGAGCAGTTCTTC
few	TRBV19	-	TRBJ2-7	CASSAQGNGIGEQYF	TGTGCCAGTAGTGCCCAGGGAAACGGGATTGGGGAGCAGTACTTC
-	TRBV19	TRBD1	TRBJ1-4	CASSIGTGAEKLFF	TGTGCCAGTAGTATAGGGACAGGGGCCGAAAAACTGTTTTTT
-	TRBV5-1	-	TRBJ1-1	CASSLVGTLNTEAFF	TGCGCCAGCAGCTTGGTCGGCACCTTGAACACTGAAGCTTTCTTT
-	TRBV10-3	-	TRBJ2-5	CAIRGGTAQETQYF	TGTGCCATCAGGGGCGGGACAGCCCAAGAGACCCAGTACTTC
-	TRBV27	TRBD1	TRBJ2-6	CASSLQGAVGNVLTF	TGTGCCAGCAGTTTACAGGGGGCGGTCGGCAACGTCCTGACTTTC
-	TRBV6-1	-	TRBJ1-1	CASSVDPGGREAFF	TGTGCCAGCAGTGTAGATCCCGGCGGGCGGGAAGCTTTCTTT
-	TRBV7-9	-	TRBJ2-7	CASSSVGGYEQYF	TGTGCCAGCAGCTCCGTAGGGGGATACGAGCAGTACTTC
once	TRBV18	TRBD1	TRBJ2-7	CASSPPDRGYEQYF	TGTGCCAGCTCACCACCGGACAGGGGTTACGAGCAGTACTTC
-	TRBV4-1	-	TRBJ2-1	CASSRPTANSYNEQFF	TGCGCCAGCAGCCGACCCACAGCAAACTCCTACAATGAGCAGTTCTTC
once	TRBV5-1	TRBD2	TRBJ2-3	CASSFGGRVDTQYF	TGCGCCAGCAGCTTCGGTGGGAGGGTAGATACGCAGTATTTT
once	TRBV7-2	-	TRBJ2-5	CASSLYTPGSETQYF	TGTGCCAGCAGCCTATACACCCCGGGGAGCGAGACCCAGTACTTC
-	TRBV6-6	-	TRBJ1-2	CASSKPPGMTNYGYTF	TGTGCCAGCAGTAAACCGCCCGGGATGACTAACTATGGCTACACCTTC
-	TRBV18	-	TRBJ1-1	CASSQVGSMNTEAFF	TGTGCCAGCTCACAGGTTGGCAGCATGAACACTGAAGCTTTCTTT
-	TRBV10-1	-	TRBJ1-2	CASSNGHYGYTF	TGCGCCAGCAGCAACGGACACTATGGCTACACCTTC
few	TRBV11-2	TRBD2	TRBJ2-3	CASSSRLAEDTQYF	TGTGCCAGCAGCTCGAGACTAGCAGAAGATACGCAGTATTTT
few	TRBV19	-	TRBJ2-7	CASRRLGGSVTEQYF	TGTGCCAGTAGGAGATTAGGAGGGTCTGTCACCGAGCAGTACTTC
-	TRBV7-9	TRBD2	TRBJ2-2	CASSQRTSGRRTGELFF	TGTGCCAGCAGCCAACGGACTAGCGGGAGGAGGACCGGGGAGCTGTTTTTT
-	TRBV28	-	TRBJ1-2	CASSSGGEKGGYTF	TGTGCCAGCAGTTCCGGGGGCGAAAAAGGTGGCTACACCTTC
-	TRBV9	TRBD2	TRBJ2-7	CASSVGLAGRNEQYF	TGTGCCAGCAGCGTAGGACTAGCGGGAAGGAACGAGCAGTACTTC
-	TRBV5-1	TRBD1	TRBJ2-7	CASSPGRTGGYEQYF	TGCGCCAGCAGTCCCGGGAGGACAGGGGGCTACGAGCAGTACTTC
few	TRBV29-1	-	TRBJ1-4	CSVRGGNEKLFF	TGCAGCGTGCGGGGGGGTAATGAAAAACTGTTTTTT
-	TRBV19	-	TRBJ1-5	CASRSGPGNSNQPQHF	TGTGCCAGTAGGTCCGGGCCTGGGAATAGCAATCAGCCCCAGCATTTT
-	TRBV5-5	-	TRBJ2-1	CASSLNSDNEQFF	TGTGCCAGCAGCTTGAATAGCGACAATGAGCAGTTCTTC
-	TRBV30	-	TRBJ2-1	CAWSVHSGTNNEQFF	TGTGCCTGGAGTGTACACTCGGGGACAAACAATGAGCAGTTCTTC
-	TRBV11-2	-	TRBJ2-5	CASSLGIGETQYF	TGTGCCAGCAGCTTAGGAATCGGAGAGACCCAGTACTTC
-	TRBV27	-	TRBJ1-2	CASSSGPSWSNYGYTF	TGTGCCAGCAGTTCCGGGCCCAGTTGGTCTAACTATGGCTACACCTTC
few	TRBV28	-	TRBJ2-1	CASSLSEAEQFF	TGTGCCAGCAGTTTATCGGAGGCTGAGCAGTTCTTC
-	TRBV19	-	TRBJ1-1	CASSIDLSSGRGREAFF	TGTGCCAGTAGTATAGATCTATCTTCCGGTCGTGGCCGAGAAGCTTTCTTT
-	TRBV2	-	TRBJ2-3	CASSDLGGTGTDTQYF	TGTGCCAGCAGTGATTTGGGTGGAACAGGGACAGATACGCAGTATTTT
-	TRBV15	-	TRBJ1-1	CATSRAGTEANTEAFF	TGTGCCACCAGCAGAGCCGGGACCGAAGCGAACACTGAAGCTTTCTTT
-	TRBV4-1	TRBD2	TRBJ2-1	CASSHAVPGGFKGSNEQFF	TGCGCCAGCAGCCACGCTGTGCCGGGAGGTTTTAAGGGGAGCAATGAGCAGTTCTTC
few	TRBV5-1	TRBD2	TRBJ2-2	CASSFSGRAADGELFF	TGCGCCAGCAGCTTTAGCGGGAGGGCCGCGGACGGGGAGCTGTTTTTT
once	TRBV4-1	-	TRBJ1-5	CASSQGPDQPQHF	TGCGCCAGCAGCCAGGGTCCTGATCAGCCCCAGCATTTT
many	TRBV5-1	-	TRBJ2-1	CASSLSRGSYNEQFF	TGCGCCAGCAGCTTGAGCCGGGGAAGCTACAATGAGCAGTTCTTC
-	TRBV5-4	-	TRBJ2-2	CASSLVSEWTGELFF	TGTGCCAGCAGCTTGGTCTCGGAGTGGACCGGGGAGCTGTTTTTT
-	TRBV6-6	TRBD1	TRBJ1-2	CASSYPVRQGNYGYTF	TGTGCCAGCAGTTACCCGGTGAGACAGGGGAACTATGGCTACACCTTC
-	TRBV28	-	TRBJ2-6	CASSPQRAGANVLTF	TGTGCCAGCAGCCCCCAGAGGGCCGGGGCCAACGTCCTGACTTTC
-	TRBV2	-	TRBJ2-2	CASRGQSIEELFF	TGTGCCAGCAGAGGGCAGTCAATCGAGGAGCTGTTTTTT
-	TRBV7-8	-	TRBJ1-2	CASSPYEGYGYTF	TGTGCCAGCAGCCCCTATGAGGGGTATGGCTACACCTTC
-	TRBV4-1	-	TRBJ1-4	CASSQGGGNEKLFF	TGCGCCAGCAGCCAAGGCGGAGGGAATGAAAAACTGTTTTTT
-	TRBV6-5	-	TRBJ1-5	CASSYSNPSNQPQHF	TGTGCCAGCAGTTACTCGAATCCTAGCAATCAGCCCCAGCATTTT
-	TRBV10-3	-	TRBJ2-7	CAIRRLLSDEQYF	TGTGCCATCAGGAGATTGTTGAGTGACGAGCAGTACTTC
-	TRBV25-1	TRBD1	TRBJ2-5	CASSRRDRQETQYF	TGTGCCAGCAGTCGCCGGGACAGACAAGAGACCCAGTACTTC
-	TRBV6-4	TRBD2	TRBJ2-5	CASSDCEAGDRGEGQETQYF	TGTGCCAGCAGTGACTGCGAAGCGGGAGACCGTGGGGAGGGCCAAGAGACCCAGTACTTC